These 2 T cell receptor beta chains originate from one sample sequenced in a study of graft-versus-host responses after intestinal transplantation. These receptors have no identified antigens. TCRdb's table, derived via immunoSEQ multiplex PCR, lists solely in-frame clones and lacks some. Here the sample spans 130,000 to 150,000 clones, about nine tenths being singletons. The sequences come from unstimulated CD4+ T cells sorted from spleen or lymph node cells, collected before intestinal transplant. The source is a human donor who received an intestinal transplant.

This rearrangement joins TRBV14 to TRBJ2-4, with TRBD2 as a possible D gene (5 bases). Germline CDR1 reads SGHDN; CDR2 reads FVKESK. Trimming left V 0 bases short and J 0 bases short, with 9 bases between. The CDR3 has 16 amino acids. In DNA form, the CDR3 reads TGTGCCAGCAGCCAAGAAAGCGGCCTAGCCAAAAACATTCAGTACTTC. Translating it yields CASSQESGLAKNIQYF.

The CDR3 nucleotides are TGTGCCAGCACCCAAAAGGGACTAGCCATAGATACGCAGTATTTT. Translated: CASTQKGLAIDTQYF. The chain uses TRBV25-1 and TRBJ2-3; 9 bases agree with TRBD2. This CDR3 has 15 amino acids. V was clipped by 7 bases and J by 5 bases; unmatched bases: 10. Looked up from germline, CDR1 is MGHDK and CDR2 is SYGVNS.